This T cell receptor (beta chain) was profiled in a study of glioma-infiltrating T cells. Study results and caveats: Tissue and blood shared very few CDR3 sequences. Tissue-blood divergence was below expectation in non-neoplastic patients, above in gliomas.

TCR alpha and beta CDR3 regions were amplified from RNA using iRepertoire nested multiplex PCR. One-step reverse transcription and amplification started from about 100-400 ng of tissue mRNA or PBMC total RNA. TCRdb called the multiplex PCR reads again in MiXCR, with one record for every CDR3 protein. The sample comprises roughly 200,000 distinct CDR3 sequences, roughly 45% of which are singletons, and 5.2% rests with the top ten. Per the germline V gene, CDR1 is SGHRS and CDR2 is YFSETQ. CDR3 length equals 12 residues. Remarks on this clonotype: As yet, its antigen is unknown. With a much larger clone just one base away, this may be a read error.

This chain connects TRBV5-1 to TRBJ2-3, with D unresolved. Sequenced input: glioma tissue, nonneoplastic brain tissue, or PBMCs (not recorded which). The receptor's source is a human donor with low-grade glioma or glioblastoma, undergoing nonglioma brain surgery, or in good health (not recorded which). The CDR3 DNA is TGCGCCAGCAGCTTTAATTCCGATAAGCAGTATTTT. Protein: CASSFNSDKQYF.